This TCR beta chain was obtained from a study of blood T cell repertoires in COVID-19. Here immunoSEQ multiplex PCR was the method, and the copy in TCRdb shows in-frame clones only, minus some. This sample yields about 360,000 clones, of which 80% to 90% are seen a single time; 1.3% belongs to the top ten. The CDR3 is 14 amino acids. Germline assignment: CDR1 SGDLS and CDR2 YYNGEE. V was clipped by 0 bases and J by 4 bases; unmatched bases: 3. The chain links TRBV9 to TRBJ1-2; TRBD1 matches 7 bases. The sequenced sample consisted of PBMCs or T cells enriched from blood (not recorded which). The receptor comes from a man aged 25 to 40 who had recovered from COVID-19. Written as DNA, the CDR3 is TGTGCCAGCAGCGTAGGACAGGGACCCTATGGCTACACCTTC. Translated: CASSVGQGPYGYTF.